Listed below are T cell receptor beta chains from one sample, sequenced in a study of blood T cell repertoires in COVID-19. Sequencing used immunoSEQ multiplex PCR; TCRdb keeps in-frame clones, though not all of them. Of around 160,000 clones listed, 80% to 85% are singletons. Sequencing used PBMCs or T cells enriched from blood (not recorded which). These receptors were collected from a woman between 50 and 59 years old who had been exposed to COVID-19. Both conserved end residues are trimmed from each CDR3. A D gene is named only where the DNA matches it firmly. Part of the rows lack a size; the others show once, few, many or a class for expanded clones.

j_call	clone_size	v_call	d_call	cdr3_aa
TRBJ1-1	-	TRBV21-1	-	ASTKTGGENTEAF
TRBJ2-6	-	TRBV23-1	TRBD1	ASEVSGTDCGANVLT
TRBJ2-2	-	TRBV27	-	ASSYRGTGELF
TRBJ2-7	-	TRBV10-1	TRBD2	ASSESGRSYEQY
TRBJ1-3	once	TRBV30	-	AWTPGGGNTIY
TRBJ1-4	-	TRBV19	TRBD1	ASGTGTNEKLF
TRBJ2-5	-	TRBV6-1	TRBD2	ASSDIAGGQETQY
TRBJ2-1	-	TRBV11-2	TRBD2	ASSVGGSSYNEQF
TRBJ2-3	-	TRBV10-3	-	AISEAGGGEDTQY
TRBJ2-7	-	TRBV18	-	ASSPAGTYEQY
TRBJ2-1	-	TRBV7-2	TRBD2	ASTKRGGRDNEQF
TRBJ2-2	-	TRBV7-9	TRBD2	ASSPTGGRAAGELF
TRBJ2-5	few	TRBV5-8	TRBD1	ASSGDREETQY
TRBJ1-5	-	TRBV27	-	ASSTYSGALNQPQH
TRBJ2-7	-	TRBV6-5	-	ASRDRHYEQY
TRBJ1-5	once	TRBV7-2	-	ASSLVPTFNQPQH
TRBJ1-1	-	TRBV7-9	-	ASSSRRVVFTEAF